This T cell receptor (beta chain) comes out of a study of T cell repertoires in cytomegalovirus infection. Study-wide context: Matching HLA type and CMV infection were both indicated by public TCR beta signatures. Study-level results: The ex vivo response was dominated by HLA-C-restricted CMV-specific TCR beta clonotypes. There were carriers of CMV plus the relevant HLA, and cumulative public TCR beta family frequency identified them.

TCRdb reanalysed the reads using MiXCR and keeps one entry per CDR3 protein. In the table there are around 130,000 distinct CDR3 sequences, approximately 9.2% of which are singletons. This clonotype was seen many times. The antigen remains undetermined. The length of the CDR3 is 16 residues. In germline, CDR1 is SGHAT, CDR2 FQNNGV. Between the trimmed V and J ends, which lost 4 bases and 2 bases, there was a span of 15 bases. The source material was PBMCs. This TCR came from a human donor in good health (CMV status not recorded). Some clones in this sample may be carry-over from other donors' samples. J is TRBJ1-5 and V is TRBV11-2; D may be TRBD1 (5 bases). The CDR3 protein is CASSSGHLGGNQPQHF. The CDR3 DNA reads as TGTGCCAGCAGCTCAGGACACTTAGGAGGCAATCAGCCCCAGCATTTT.